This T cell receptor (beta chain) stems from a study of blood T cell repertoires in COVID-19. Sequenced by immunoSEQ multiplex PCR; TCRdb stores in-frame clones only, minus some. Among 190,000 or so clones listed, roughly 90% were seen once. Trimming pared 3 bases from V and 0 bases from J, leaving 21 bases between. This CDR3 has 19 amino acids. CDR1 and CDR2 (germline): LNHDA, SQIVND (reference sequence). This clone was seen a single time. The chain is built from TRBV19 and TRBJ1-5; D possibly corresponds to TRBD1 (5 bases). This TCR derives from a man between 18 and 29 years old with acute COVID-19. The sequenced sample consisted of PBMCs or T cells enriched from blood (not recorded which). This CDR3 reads CASSMREGLWGVSNQPQHF. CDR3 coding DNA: TGTGCCAGTAGTATGCGGGAGGGCTTGTGGGGCGTTAGCAATCAGCCCCAGCATTTT.